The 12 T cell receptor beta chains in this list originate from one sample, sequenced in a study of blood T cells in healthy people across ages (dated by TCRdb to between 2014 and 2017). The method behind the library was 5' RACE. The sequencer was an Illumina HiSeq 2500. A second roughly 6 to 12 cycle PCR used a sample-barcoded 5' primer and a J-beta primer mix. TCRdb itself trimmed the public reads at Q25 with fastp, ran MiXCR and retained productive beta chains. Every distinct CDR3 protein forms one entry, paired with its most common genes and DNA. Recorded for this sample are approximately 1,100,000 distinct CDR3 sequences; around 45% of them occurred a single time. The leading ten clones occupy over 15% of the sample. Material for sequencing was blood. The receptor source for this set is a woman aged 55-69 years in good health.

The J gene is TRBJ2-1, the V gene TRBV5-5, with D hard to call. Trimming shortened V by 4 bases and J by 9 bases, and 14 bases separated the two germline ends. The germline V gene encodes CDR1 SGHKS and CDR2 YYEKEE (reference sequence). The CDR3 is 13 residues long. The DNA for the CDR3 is TGTGCCAGCAGCCCTCCGTCGGGTACTGAGCAGTTCTTC. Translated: CASSPPSGTEQFF.

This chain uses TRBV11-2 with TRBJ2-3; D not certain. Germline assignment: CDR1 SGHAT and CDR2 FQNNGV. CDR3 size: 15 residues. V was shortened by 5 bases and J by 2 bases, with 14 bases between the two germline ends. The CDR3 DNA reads TGTGCCAGCAGCCCCCGAGGTTCCCACACAGATACGCAGTATTTT. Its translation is CASSPRGSHTDTQYF.

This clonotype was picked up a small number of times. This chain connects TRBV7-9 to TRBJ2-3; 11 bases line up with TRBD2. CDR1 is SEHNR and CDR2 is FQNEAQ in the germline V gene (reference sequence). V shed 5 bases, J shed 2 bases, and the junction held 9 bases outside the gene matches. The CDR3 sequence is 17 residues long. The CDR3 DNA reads TGTGCCAGCAGCCGATCGGGACTAGCGGACAACACAGATACGCAGTATTTT. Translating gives CASSRSGLADNTDTQYF.

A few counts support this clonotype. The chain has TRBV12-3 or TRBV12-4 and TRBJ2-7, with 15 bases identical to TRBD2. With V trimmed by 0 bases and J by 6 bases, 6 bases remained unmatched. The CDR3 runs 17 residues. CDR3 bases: TGTGCCAGCAGTTTAGCAGAAGGACTAGCGGGAGGGCGCGAGCAGTACTTC. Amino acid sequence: CASSLAEGLAGGREQYF.

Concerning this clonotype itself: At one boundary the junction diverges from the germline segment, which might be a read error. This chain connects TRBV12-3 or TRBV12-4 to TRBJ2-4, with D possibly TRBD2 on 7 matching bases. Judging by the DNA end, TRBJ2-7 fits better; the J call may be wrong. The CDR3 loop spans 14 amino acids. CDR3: CSSSWGGSSYEQYF. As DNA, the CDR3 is TGTTCCAGCAGTTGGGGGGGCAGCTCCTACGAGCAGTACTTC.

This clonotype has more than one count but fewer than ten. The CDR3 sequence is CASSLGGFRSYEQYF. CDR3 nucleotides: TGTGCCAGCAGCTTAGGAGGATTCCGCTCCTACGAGCAGTACTTC. V is TRBV7-8 and J is TRBJ2-7; D is unclear. Trimming pared 1 base from V and 0 bases from J, leaving 10 bases between. Germline V gives CDR1 SGHVS, CDR2 FQNEAQ. This CDR3 is built from 15 residues. Together with reference TRBV7-8 and TRBJ2-7, the CDR3 gives the full variable domain: GAGVSQSPRYKVAKRGQDVALRCDPISGHVSLFWYQQALGQGPEFLTYFQNEAQLDKSGLPSDRFFAERPEGSVSTLKIQRTQQEDSAVYLCASSLGGFRSYEQYFGPGTRLTVT.

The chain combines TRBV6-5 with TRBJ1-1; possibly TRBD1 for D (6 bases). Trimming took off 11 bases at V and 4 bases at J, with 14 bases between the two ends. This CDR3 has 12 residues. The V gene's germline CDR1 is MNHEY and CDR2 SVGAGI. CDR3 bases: TGTGCCGCGCAACAGGGTAGCACTGAAGCTTTCTTT. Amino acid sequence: CAAQQGSTEAFF.

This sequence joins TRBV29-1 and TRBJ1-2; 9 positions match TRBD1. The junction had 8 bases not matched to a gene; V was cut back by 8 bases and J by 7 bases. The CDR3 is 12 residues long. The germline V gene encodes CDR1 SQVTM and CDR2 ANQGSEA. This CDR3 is CSTGQGKGGYTF. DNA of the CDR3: TGCAGCACAGGACAGGGGAAAGGTGGCTACACCTTC.

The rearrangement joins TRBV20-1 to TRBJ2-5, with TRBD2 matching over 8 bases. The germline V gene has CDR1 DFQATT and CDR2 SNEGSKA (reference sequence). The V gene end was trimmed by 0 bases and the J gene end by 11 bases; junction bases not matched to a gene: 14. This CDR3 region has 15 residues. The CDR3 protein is CSARDGTRTSNEQYF. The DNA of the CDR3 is TGCAGTGCTAGAGATGGGACTAGGACGTCCAATGAGCAGTACTTC.

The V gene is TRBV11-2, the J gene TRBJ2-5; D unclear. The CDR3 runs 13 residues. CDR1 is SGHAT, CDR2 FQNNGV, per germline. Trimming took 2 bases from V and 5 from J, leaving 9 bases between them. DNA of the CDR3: TGTGCCAGCAGCTTATCCACCTCGGAGACCCAGTACTTC. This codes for CASSLSTSETQYF.

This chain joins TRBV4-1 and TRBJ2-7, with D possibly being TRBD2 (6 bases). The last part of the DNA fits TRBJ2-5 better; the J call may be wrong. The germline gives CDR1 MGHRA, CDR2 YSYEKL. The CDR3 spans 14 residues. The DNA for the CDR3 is TGCGCCAGCAGTCTCCTTAGCGGAGAAGAGACCCAGTACTTC. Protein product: CASSLLSGEETQYF.

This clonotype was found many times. CDR3 region: CASSPPGTTYNEQFF. The CDR3 nucleotides are TGTGCCAGCAGCCCCCCCGGGACTACCTACAATGAGCAGTTCTTC. The V call is TRBV11-2, the J call TRBJ2-1, with 7 bases that match TRBD2. CDR1 and CDR2 (germline): SGHAT, FQNNGV. Trimming removed 5 bases from V and 2 bases from J; junction bases left unmatched: 6. This CDR3 is 15 amino acids long.